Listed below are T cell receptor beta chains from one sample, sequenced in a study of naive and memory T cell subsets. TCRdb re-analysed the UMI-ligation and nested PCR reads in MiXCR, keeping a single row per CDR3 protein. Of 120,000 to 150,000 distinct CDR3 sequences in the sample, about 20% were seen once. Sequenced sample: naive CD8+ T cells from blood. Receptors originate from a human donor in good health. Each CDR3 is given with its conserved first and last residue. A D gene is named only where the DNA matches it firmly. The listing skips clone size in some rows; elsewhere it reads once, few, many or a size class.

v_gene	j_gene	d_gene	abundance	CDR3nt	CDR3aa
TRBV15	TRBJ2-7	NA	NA	TGTGCCACCAGCAGAGATTGGACACTCAACGAGCAGTACTTC	CATSRDWTLNEQYF
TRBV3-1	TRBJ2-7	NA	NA	TGTGCCAGCAGCCCCCAGCAGGGTTACGAGCAGTACTTC	CASSPQQGYEQYF
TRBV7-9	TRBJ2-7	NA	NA	TGTGCCAGCAGCTTAGGCCCCCGGGACACCTCCTTAGGCGAGCAGTACTTC	CASSLGPRDTSLGEQYF
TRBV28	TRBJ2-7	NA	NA	TGTGCCAGCAGTCCGGGACTCGCCTACGGGCAGTACTTC	CASSPGLAYGQYF
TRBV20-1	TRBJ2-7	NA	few	TGCAGTGCCCTCAATTACGAGCAGTACTTC	CSALNYEQYF
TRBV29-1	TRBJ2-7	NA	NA	TGCAGCGTTAGCGCCAGCTCCTACGAGCAGTACTTC	CSVSASSYEQYF
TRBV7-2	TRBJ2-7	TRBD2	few	TGTGCCAGCAGCCGGGACTACTCACCCTACGAGCAGTACTTC	CASSRDYSPYEQYF
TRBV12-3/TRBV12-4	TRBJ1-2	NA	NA	TGTGCCAGCAGTTGGGGGGGGGGGTATGGCTACACCTTC	CASSWGGGYGYTF
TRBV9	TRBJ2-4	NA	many	TGTGCCAGCAGCGGCCGGGACTCCAGCTTCAACATTCAGTACTTC	CASSGRDSSFNIQYF
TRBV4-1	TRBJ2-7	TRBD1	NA	TGCGCCAGCAGCCAATTGCACCCAGGGGGTTCTTCCTACGAGCAGTACTTC	CASSQLHPGGSSYEQYF
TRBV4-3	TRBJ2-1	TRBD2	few	TGCGCCAGCAGCCAATCTGTATCAGCGGGAGTTATTGATGAGCAGTTCTTC	CASSQSVSAGVIDEQFF
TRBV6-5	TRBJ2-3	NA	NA	TGTGCCAGCTGTTTTTCGTGGGAAATGAGTGTAATGGGCACAGATACGCAGTATTTT	CASCFSWEMSVMGTDTQYF
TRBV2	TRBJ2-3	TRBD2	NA	TGTGCCAGCAAGGCGGGAGAAAAAGGTCTGTCAGATACGCAGTATTTT	CASKAGEKGLSDTQYF
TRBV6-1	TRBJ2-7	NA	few	TGTGCCGAGTCGGATAGCGGATACGAGCAGTACTTC	CAESDSGYEQYF
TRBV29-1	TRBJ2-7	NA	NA	TGCAGCGTTGGGCAGCGGGCACGGCTTGGGGCCTCCGAGCAGTACTTC	CSVGQRARLGASEQYF
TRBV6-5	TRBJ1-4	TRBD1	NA	TGTGCCAGCAGTTACCTGGGGGACAGGGTTGGGGAAAAACTGTTTTTT	CASSYLGDRVGEKLFF
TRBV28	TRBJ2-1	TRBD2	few	TGTGCCAGCAGTCTAACCGGGACTAGCGGGTCTAGCTCCTACAATGAGCAGTTCTTC	CASSLTGTSGSSSYNEQFF
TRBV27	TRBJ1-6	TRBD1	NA	TGTGCCAGCAGTTCCCAGGGGGCGTCACCCCTCCACTTT	CASSSQGASPLHF
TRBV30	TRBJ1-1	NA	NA	TGTGCCTACATTAGAGGGGGGAACACTGAAGCTTTCTTT	CAYIRGGNTEAFF
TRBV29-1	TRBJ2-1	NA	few	TGCAGCGTTGACGGACCCTCCTACAATGAGCAGTTCTTC	CSVDGPSYNEQFF
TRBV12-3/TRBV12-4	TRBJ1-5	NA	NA	TGTGCCAGCAGTTTTACGGTTGGCAGGCCCCAGCATTTT	CASSFTVGRPQHF
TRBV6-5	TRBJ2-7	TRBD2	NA	TGTGCCAGCAGTTACTCGACGGGAGGGTACGAGCAGTACTTC	CASSYSTGGYEQYF
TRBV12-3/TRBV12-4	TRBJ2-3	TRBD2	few	TGTGCCAGCAGTCACGGACTAGCGGGAGGGCCGGTCGCAGATACGCAGTATTTT	CASSHGLAGGPVADTQYF
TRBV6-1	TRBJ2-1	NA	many	TGTGCCAGCAGTGAACTAGCGCCCCTCTATGAGCAGTTCTTC	CASSELAPLYEQFF
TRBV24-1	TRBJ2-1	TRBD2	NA	TGTGCCACCAGTGAGACTAGCGGAAGCTCCTACAATGAGCAGTTCTTC	CATSETSGSSYNEQFF
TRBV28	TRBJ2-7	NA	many	TGTGCCAGCGAGTCCGGGACAAAGACCTACGAGCAGTACTTC	CASESGTKTYEQYF
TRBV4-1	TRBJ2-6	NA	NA	TGCGCCAGCAGCCAAGCATCCTCTGGGGCCAACGTCCTGACTTTC	CASSQASSGANVLTF
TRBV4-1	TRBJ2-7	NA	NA	TGCGCCAGCAGCCAGACCCAGTACGAGCAGTACTTC	CASSQTQYEQYF
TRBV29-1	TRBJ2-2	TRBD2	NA	TGCAGCGGGACTAGCGGGACCACCGGGGAGCTGTTTTTT	CSGTSGTTGELFF